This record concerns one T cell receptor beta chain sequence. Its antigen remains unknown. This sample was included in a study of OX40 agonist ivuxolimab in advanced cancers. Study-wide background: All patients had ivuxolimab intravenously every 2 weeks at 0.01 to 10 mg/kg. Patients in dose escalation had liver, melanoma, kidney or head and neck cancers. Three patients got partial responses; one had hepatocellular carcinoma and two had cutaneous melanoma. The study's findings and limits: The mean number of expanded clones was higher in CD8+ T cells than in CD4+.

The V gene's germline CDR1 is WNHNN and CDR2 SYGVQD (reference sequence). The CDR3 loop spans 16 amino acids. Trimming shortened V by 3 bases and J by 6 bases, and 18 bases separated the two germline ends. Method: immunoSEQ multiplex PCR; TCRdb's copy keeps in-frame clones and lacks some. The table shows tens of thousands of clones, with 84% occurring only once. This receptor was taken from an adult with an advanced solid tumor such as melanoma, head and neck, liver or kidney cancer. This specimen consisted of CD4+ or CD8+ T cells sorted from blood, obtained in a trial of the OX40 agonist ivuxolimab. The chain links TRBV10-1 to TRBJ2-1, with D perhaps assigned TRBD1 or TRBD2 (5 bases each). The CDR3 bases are TGCGCCAGCAGTGACTGGGGGACCACGCTAGGCAATGAGCAGTTCTTC. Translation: CASSDWGTTLGNEQFF.